The present entry profiles one T cell receptor (beta chain) with its context. Its antigen target is currently unknown. Base qualities are missing; no much larger clone stands one base away. The record originates from a study of T-cell reconstitution after alpha-beta-depleted transplantation in children (dated by TCRdb to 2016 to 2017). Regarding the research as a whole: Using TCR repertoire profiling, the study followed T-cell immune reconstitution in a quantitative way in children after TCRalphabeta/CD19-depleted allogeneic hematopoietic cell transplantation. General conclusions and limits of the study: The apparently early recovery of alphabetaT-cell counts about two months after transplant reportedly depended on only several hundred rapidly expanded clones that came from non-depleted graft cells. In some patients, the high TCRbeta diversity seen at day 60 was put down to recipient T cells and intrathymic progenitors that had survived conditioning. Over the following months the frequencies of hyperexpanded clones went down, and after one year T-cell counts and TCRbeta diversity were mostly credited to newly produced T cells.

Per the germline V gene, SGDLS is the CDR1 and YYNGEE is the CDR2. Spanning cysteine to phenylalanine, the CDR3 consists of 16 amino acids. The read is trimmed to its CDR3 DNA, 48 bases read in frame from base 1. Relative to germline, V is missing 0 bases and J is missing 3 bases, with 4 bases of the junction outside any gene match. Library creation used PCR. Sequencing used an Illumina HiSeq 2500. TCR libraries were prepared with molecular barcoding, using unique molecular identifiers to normalize TCRbeta repertoire quantification. The raw public data were reprocessed by TCRdb itself: fastp quality trimming at Q25, MiXCR clonotype calling, in-frame beta chains only. Each CDR3 protein appears once, grouped with its most common genes and DNA. This sample is represented by some 460,000 distinct CDR3 sequences; 16% of them were singletons. Roughly 29% of the sample is in the top ten clones. The treatment or condition label on this specimen signifies: allogeneic hematopoietic cell transplantation with graft depleted of TCRalphabeta T cells and CD19 B cells. TCRalphabeta/CD19-depleted allogeneic hematopoietic cell grafts were given to the transplant recipients, all of whom were children.

Source: PBMCs, mostly from graft donor cells, taken 360 days after TCRalphabeta/CD19-depleted stem cell transplant. This TCR derives from a boy under two years old who had a stem cell transplant for Wiskott-Aldrich syndrome, so the T cells may come from the graft donor. The rearrangement joined TRBV9 to TRBJ2-2; 8 central bases correspond to TRBD1. Here is the DNA: TGTGCCAGCAGCGTAGGGCCAGGGGGCTACACCGGGGAGCTGTTTTTT. Protein translation: CASSVGPGGYTGELFF.